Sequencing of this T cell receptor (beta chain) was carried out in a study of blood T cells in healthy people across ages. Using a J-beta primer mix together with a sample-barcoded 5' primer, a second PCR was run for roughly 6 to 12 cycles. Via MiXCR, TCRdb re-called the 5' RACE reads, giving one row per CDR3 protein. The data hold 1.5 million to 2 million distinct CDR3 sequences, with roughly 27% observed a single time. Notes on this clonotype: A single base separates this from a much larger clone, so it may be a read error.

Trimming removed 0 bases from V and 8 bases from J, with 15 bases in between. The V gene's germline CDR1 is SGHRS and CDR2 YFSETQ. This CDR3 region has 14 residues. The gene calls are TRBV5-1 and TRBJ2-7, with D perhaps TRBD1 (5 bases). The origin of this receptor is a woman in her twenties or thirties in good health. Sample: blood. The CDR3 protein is CASSLVSPDNQQYF. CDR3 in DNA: TGCGCCAGCAGCTTGGTTTCACCGGACAACCAGCAGTACTTC. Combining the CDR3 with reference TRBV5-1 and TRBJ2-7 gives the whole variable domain KAGVTQTPRYLIKTRGQQVTLSCSPISGHRSVSWYQQTPGQGLQFLFEYFSETQRNKGNFPGRFSGRQFSNSRSEMNVSTLELGDSALYLCASSLVSPDNQQYFGPGTRLTVT.